This TCR beta chain was found in a study of blood T cell repertoires in COVID-19. Study as a whole: Samples of COVID-19 (acute and convalescent) were obtained from the United States, Italy and Spain. T cells, B-cell-depleted T cells, or PBMCs supplied cDNA or gDNA.

V shed 1 base, J shed 0 bases, and the junction held 12 bases outside the gene matches. CDR1 and CDR2 from the germline V gene are SGHRS and YFSETQ. The CDR3 extends over 20 amino acids. Authors' analysis steps: Nucleated cell counts were estimated from reference gene primer amplification. Libraries were prepared by immunoSEQ multiplex PCR; TCRdb keeps only in-frame clonotypes and omits some of them. From that table come the V and J calls and clone size; the DNA was used to work out D and trimming. The data hold 250,000 to 300,000 clones, with roughly nine tenths observed a single time. V usage is TRBV5-1 and J usage is TRBJ2-6; 8 bases align to TRBD1. Material: peripheral blood. The sequence derives from a man aged 50 to 60 with acute or convalescent COVID-19. CDR3 sequence reads: CASSLKRTGTGFSGANVLTF. The CDR3 DNA reads as TGCGCCAGCAGCTTGAAGAGGACCGGGACAGGTTTCTCTGGGGCCAACGTCCTGACTTTC. Full variable domain (rest looked up from reference TRBV5-1 and TRBJ2-6): KAGVTQTPRYLIKTRGQQVTLSCSPISGHRSVSWYQQTPGQGLQFLFEYFSETQRNKGNFPGRFSGRQFSNSRSEMNVSTLELGDSALYLCASSLKRTGTGFSGANVLTFGAGSRLTVL.